The table lists the clone carrying this T cell receptor (beta chain) with a few counts. What it recognizes is unknown. The data are from a study of T cell repertoires in cytomegalovirus infection. On the study more broadly: As its CMV epitopes, the study selected recently identified HLA-C-restricted and well-studied HLA-B-restricted targets. A matching HLA type, together with CMV infection, was signaled by public TCR beta signatures.

One entry per CDR3 protein, called by TCRdb with MiXCR from the reads. Of 450,000 to 600,000 distinct CDR3 sequences listed, approximately 46% are singletons. General study findings and limits: CMV-specific HLA-C-restricted TCR beta clonotypes dominated the ex vivo response.

Germline values: CDR1 MNHNY, CDR2 SVGAGI (reference sequence). CDR3 length: 13 amino acids. Trimming pared 2 bases from V and 8 bases from J, leaving 7 bases between. This chain connects TRBV6-6 to TRBJ1-6; D is unclear. This sequence originates from a human donor in good health (CMV status not recorded). Some clones in this sample may be carry-over from other donors' samples. The sequencing used cultured PBMCs, collected from culture after CMV antigen stimulation. In DNA, the CDR3 is TGTGCCAGCAGTTACAGGGCGGATTCACCCCTCCACTTT. This codes for CASSYRADSPLHF.